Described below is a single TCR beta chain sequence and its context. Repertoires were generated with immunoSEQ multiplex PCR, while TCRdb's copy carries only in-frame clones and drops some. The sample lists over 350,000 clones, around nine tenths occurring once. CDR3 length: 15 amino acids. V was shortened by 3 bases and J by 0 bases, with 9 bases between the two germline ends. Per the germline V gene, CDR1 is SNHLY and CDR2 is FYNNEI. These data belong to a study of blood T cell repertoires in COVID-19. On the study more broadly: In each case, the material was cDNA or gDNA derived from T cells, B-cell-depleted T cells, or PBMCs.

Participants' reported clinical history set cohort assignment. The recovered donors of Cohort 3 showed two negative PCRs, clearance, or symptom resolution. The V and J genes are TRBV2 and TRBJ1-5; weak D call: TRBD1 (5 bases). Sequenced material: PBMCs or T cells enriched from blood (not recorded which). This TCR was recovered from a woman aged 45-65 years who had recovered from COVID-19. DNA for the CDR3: TGTGCCAGCAGTGAGCAGGGCCATAGCAATCAGCCCCAGCATTTT. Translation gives CASSEQGHSNQPQHF.